The present entry profiles one T cell receptor (beta chain) with its context. Its antigen is currently unknown. This entry comes from a study of cytotoxic CD8 clonotypes in ibrutinib-treated CLL. Method: immunoSEQ multiplex PCR; TCRdb's copy keeps in-frame clones and lacks some. The sample lists some 140,000 clones, 75% to 85% occurring once. Libraries of TCR beta were made from 1.5 to 2 micrograms of genomic DNA that came from cryopreserved PBMCs. General study results and limits: Among the clonotypes, public ones were uncommon and contracted or held stable on treatment.

CDR3 length equals 15 residues. The V and J ends lost 4 bases and 7 bases, in that order; junction bases with no gene match: 7. Looked up from germline, CDR1 is SGHDT and CDR2 is YYEEEE. The gene calls are TRBV5-6 and TRBJ2-3; 12 bases match TRBD2. This clonotype was sampled from a human donor with chronic lymphocytic leukemia. The source material was PBMCs, sampled after 12 months of ibrutinib treatment. CDR3 region: CASSRLAGERNTQYF. CDR3 DNA: TGTGCCAGCAGCCGACTAGCGGGAGAGAGGAATACGCAGTATTTT.